A single sample is the source of the 13 T cell receptor beta chains below, sequenced in a study of blood T cell repertoires in COVID-19. Method: immunoSEQ multiplex PCR; TCRdb's copy keeps in-frame clones and lacks some. The sample has around 300,000 clones; 88% are singletons. Sequenced input: PBMCs or T cells enriched from blood (not recorded which). The origin of the receptors is a woman in her sixties in a cohort exposed to, infected with or recovered from COVID-19 (not recorded which).

This clone has just a few counts. The chain links TRBV27 to TRBJ1-6; tentative D call: TRBD1 (5 bases). CDR3 size: 15 residues. Germline V lookup: CDR1 MNHEY, CDR2 SMNVEV (reference sequence). Trimming left V 4 bases short and J 6 bases short, with 13 bases between. The CDR3 loop reads CASSSRRQSNSPLHF. The CDR3 DNA reads TGTGCCAGCAGTTCAAGAAGACAGTCTAATTCACCCCTCCACTTT.

V is TRBV7-6 and J is TRBJ2-3, with 7 nucleotides matching TRBD2. The CDR3 contains 15 residues. Looked up from germline, CDR1 is SGHVS and CDR2 is FNYEAQ. The V and J ends lost 4 bases and 5 bases, in that order; junction bases with no gene match: 9. The CDR3 sequence is CASSSTGLVVDTQYF. DNA for the CDR3: TGTGCCAGCAGCTCTACCGGACTAGTGGTAGATACGCAGTATTTT.

The rearrangement links TRBV19 to TRBJ1-5; tentative D call: TRBD1 (6 bases). CDR1 LNHDA and CDR2 SQIVND come from the germline V gene (reference sequence). V lost 2 bases, J lost 6 bases, and 17 bases lay in between. This CDR3 contains 16 residues. For the CDR3, the DNA is TGTGCCAGTAGTATATCCCCCACAGGGACGGGTCAGCCCCAGCATTTT. Amino acids: CASSISPTGTGQPQHF.

The chain combines TRBV7-2 with TRBJ2-1, with 10 bases identical to TRBD2. Trimming at V came to 6 bases and at J to 0 bases, leaving 2 bases not matched to a gene. Germline-derived CDR1 and CDR2 are SGHTA and FQGNSA. This CDR3 has 15 residues. CDR3 loop: CASSPSGSSYNEQFF. The CDR3 region has the DNA TGTGCCAGCAGTCCTAGCGGGAGCTCCTACAATGAGCAGTTCTTC.

Concerning this clone itself: The same CDR3 arises from other DNA sequences in this sample as well. This chain uses TRBV30 with TRBJ1-1; 8 nucleotides agree with TRBD1. The germline V gene encodes CDR1 GTSNPN and CDR2 SVGIG (reference sequence). The CDR3 loop spans 13 amino acids. With V trimmed by 5 bases and J by 1 base, 3 bases remained unmatched. The CDR3 DNA sequence: TGTGCCTGGCGAGGGACAGGGAACACTGAAGCTTTCTTT. This translates into CAWRGTGNTEAFF.

V is TRBV10-1 and J is TRBJ2-7, with 9 bases lining up with TRBD2. The germline gives CDR1 WNHNN, CDR2 SYGVQD (reference sequence). CDR3 length: 17 residues. The junction had 10 bases not matched to a gene; V was cut back by 0 bases and J by 4 bases. The CDR3: CASSESTPGTSLYEQYF. In DNA form, the CDR3 reads TGCGCCAGCAGTGAGTCCACTCCTGGGACTAGCTTATACGAGCAGTACTTC.

This clone showed up just a few times. This chain links TRBV6-4 with TRBJ1-1, with D tentatively TRBD1 (5 bases). Trimming stripped 2 bases from V and 1 base from J, with 11 bases between. The CDR3 is 15 amino acids. Germline V gives CDR1 MRHNA, CDR2 SNTAGT. The CDR3 nucleotides are TGTGCCAGCAGTGACGGGGCAGGACGGAACACTGAAGCTTTCTTT. This codes for CASSDGAGRNTEAFF.

The CDR3 coding sequence is TGTGCCAGCAGCCTACGCCAGGGGGCAGAGACCCAGTACTTC. It codes for CASSLRQGAETQYF. The chain combines TRBV25-1 with TRBJ2-5, with 8 bases that match TRBD1. The CDR3 length is 14 residues. V trimming: 6 bases; J trimming: 4 bases; junction bases outside the gene matches: 7. In germline, CDR1 is MGHDK, CDR2 SYGVNS.

This clone has a single count. CDR3 coding DNA: TGCGCCAGCAGCTTGACCCAGAAGAACACCGGGGAGCTGTTTTTT. Protein: CASSLTQKNTGELFF. The rearrangement uses TRBV5-1 and TRBJ2-2; D is undetermined. This CDR3 has 15 residues. The germline V gene encodes CDR1 SGHRS and CDR2 YFSETQ. The V end lost 1 base, the J end lost 1 base, and 8 bases lay between the germline ends.

V gene TRBV6-5 combines with J gene TRBJ1-4, with 9 bases fitting TRBD1. V shed 6 bases, J shed 8 bases, and the junction held 10 bases outside the gene matches. CDR1 is MNHEY and CDR2 is SVGAGI in the germline V gene. The CDR3 is 15 amino acids. CDR3 loop: CASSAAGTGREKLFF. CDR3 bases: TGTGCCAGCAGCGCTGCCGGGACAGGGCGAGAAAAACTGTTTTTT.

This clone was recorded a few times. The chain combines TRBV4-2 with TRBJ2-7, with TRBD2 matching over 9 bases. J gave up 0 bases and V 2 bases, and 11 bases lay outside the gene matches. The germline V gene encodes CDR1 LGHNA and CDR2 YNFKEQ. The CDR3 runs to 18 residues. In DNA, the CDR3 is TGTGCCAGCAGCCAACCCTCCGGGGCGGGGGGGAGCTCCTACGAGCAGTACTTC. Its protein product is CASSQPSGAGGSSYEQYF.

The chain links TRBV2 to TRBJ2-1; 14 bases agree with TRBD2. Germline values: CDR1 SNHLY, CDR2 FYNNEI. The CDR3 consists of 14 residues. With V trimmed by 6 bases and J by 10 bases, 5 bases remained unmatched. The CDR3 loop reads CASRGGTSGREQFF. DNA of the CDR3: TGTGCCAGCAGGGGCGGGACTAGCGGGAGAGAGCAGTTCTTC.

Concerning this clone: Other DNA sequences in the same sample also yield this CDR3. The genes are TRBV6-5 and TRBJ2-1; possibly TRBD1 for D (6 bases). V was shortened by 5 bases and J by 0 bases, with 11 bases between the two germline ends. The length of the CDR3 is 15 residues. Germline CDR1 reads MNHEY; CDR2 reads SVGAGI. In DNA, the CDR3 is TGTGCCAGCAGTCCCGGGACAAGCTCCTACAATGAGCAGTTCTTC. Its translation is CASSPGTSSYNEQFF.